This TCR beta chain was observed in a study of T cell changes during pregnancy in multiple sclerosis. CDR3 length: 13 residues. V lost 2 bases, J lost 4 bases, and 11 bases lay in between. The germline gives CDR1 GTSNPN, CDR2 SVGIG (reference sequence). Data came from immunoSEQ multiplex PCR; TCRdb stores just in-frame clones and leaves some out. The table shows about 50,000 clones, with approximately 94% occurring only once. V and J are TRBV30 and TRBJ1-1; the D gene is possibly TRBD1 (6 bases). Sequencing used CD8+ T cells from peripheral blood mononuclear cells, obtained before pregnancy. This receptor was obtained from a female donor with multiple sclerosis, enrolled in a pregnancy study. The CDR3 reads CAWSPGGATEAFF. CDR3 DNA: TGTGCCTGGAGTCCGGGGGGCGCCACTGAAGCTTTCTTT.